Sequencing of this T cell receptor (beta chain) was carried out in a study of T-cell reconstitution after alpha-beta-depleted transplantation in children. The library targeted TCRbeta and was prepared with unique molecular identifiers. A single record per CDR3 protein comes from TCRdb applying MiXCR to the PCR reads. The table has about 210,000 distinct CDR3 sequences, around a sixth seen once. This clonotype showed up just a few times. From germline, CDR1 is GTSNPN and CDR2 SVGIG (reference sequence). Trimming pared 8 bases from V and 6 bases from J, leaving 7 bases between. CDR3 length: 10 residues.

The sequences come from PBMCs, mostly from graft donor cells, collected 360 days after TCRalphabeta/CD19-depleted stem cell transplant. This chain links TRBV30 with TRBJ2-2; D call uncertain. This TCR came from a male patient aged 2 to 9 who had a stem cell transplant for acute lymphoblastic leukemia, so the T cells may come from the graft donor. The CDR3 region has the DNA TGTGCCGGAAGGGCCGGGGAGCTGTTTTTT. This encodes CAGRAGELFF.